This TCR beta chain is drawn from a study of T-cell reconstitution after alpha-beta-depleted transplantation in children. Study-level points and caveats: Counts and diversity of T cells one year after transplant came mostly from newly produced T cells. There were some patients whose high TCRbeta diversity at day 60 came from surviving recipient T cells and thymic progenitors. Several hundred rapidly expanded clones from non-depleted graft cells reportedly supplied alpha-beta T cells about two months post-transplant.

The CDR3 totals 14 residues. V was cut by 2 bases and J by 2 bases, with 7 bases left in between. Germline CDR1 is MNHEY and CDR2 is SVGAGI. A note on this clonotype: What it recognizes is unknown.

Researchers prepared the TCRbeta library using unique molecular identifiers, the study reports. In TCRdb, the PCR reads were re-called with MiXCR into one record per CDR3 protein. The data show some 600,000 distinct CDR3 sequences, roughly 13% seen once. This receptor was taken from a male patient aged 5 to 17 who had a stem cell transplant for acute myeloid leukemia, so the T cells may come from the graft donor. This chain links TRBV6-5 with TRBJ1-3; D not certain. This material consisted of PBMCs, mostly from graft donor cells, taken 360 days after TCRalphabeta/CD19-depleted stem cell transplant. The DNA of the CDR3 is TGTGCCAGCAGTTACGGGGAGGCTGGAAACACCATATATTTT. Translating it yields CASSYGEAGNTIYF.